This T cell receptor beta chain came from a study of T cell clonality in common variable immunodeficiency. The protocol was immunoSEQ multiplex PCR, while the TCRdb copy is restricted to in-frame clones and leaves out a portion. Listed for the sample are about 33,000 clones, none seen a single time. Whole-study results and caveats: Common variable immunodeficiency TCR beta sequences reportedly had fewer deletions and N-nucleotide insertions.

This clone came up many times. Its antigen is unknown. Sequencing ends 3 residues short of the CDR3 end; the germline J gene provides the rest. From germline, CDR1 is LNHDA and CDR2 SQIVND (reference sequence). V lost 7 bases and J lost 4; bases outside the gene matches: 13. The CDR3 runs to 17 residues. The chain joins TRBV19 to TRBJ1-5; 10 nucleotides agree with TRBD1. The sequence came from a human donor with common variable immunodeficiency. Sequencing was done on a sample of peripheral blood mononuclear cells. CDR3 loop: CASNDRGLPYENQPQHF. Incomplete CDR3 DNA: TGTGCCAGTAATGACAGGGGGCTTCCCTATGAGAATCAGCCC.